This TCR beta chain was sequenced during a study of post-analysis software for immune sequencing data (dated by TCRdb to between 2014 and 2016). Regarding the study in general: Relapsing-remitting, secondary progressive and progressive-relapsing multiple sclerosis were recorded as disease courses, and subtype annotation was lacking for some patients. The multiple sclerosis patient repertoires were compared with about a dozen previously published healthy control repertoires from donors aged 6 to 25 years. A subset of samples was prepared in parallel using single-end sample barcoding, then pooled and co-amplified after Illumina adapter ligation. Study-level results and caveats: Four or five TRBV segments, including TRBV5-6, TRBV5-1 and TRBV20-1, were significantly more frequent in patients than controls. Strong co-clustering of samples prepared in the same batch was shown by direct clustering with F measure, prompting a batch-effect correction. Compared with controls, multiple sclerosis patients had significantly lower normalized Chao1 diversity, a finding suggesting substantial peripheral T-cell clonal expansion. The control group was slightly older than the multiple sclerosis patient group.

The germline V gene (reference sequence) gives CDR1 as DFQATT and CDR2 as SNEGSKA. CDR3 length: 14 amino acids, cysteine to phenylalanine. Just CDR3 DNA is preserved here, 42 bases in frame from base 1. V is clipped by 7 bases and J by 1 base, and the sequence between their germline boundaries is 15 bases long. This clonotype was recorded many times. Its binding antigen is unknown. No much larger clone exists at a distance of one base, and base qualities are not known. Libraries were prepared through PCR. The listed sequencing device is Illumina HiSeq 2500. Unique molecular identifiers were incorporated into TCR beta cDNA libraries to reduce PCR and sequencing biases. Per 1 to 10 million input T cells, some 500,000 cDNA molecules were obtained, such that each molecule approximated one T cell. The same protocol used for the earlier healthy control dataset was applied to prepare and sequence the patient libraries. Samples belonging to the same batch were prepared together, multiplexed and sequenced on a shared HiSeq lane. The paper's data handling went like this. MIGEC handled the raw barcoded reads, throwing out single-read molecular identifier groups before consensus assembly and CDR3 extraction. VDJtools was used for post-analysis of the clonotype tables, and diversity was normalized by down-sampling every dataset to the size of the smallest sample. Repertoire overlap clustering matched CDR3 amino acid but not nucleotide sequences to correct batch-related cross-sample contamination. The public reads were quality trimmed at Q25 with fastp and then assembled into clones with MiXCR by TCRdb, keeping productive beta chains. Rows with a matching CDR3 protein are joined into one entry that keeps the most common DNA and genes. TCRdb's processing, not the authors' own work, is the source of the V and J calls. A total of over 150,000 distinct CDR3 sequences appear in this sample, approximately 30% of them only once. The ten largest account for less than 1.6% of the sample.

To demonstrate the VDJtools post-analysis software, the study profiled TCR beta repertoires from the peripheral blood of around 13 young patients with multiple sclerosis. The multiple sclerosis patients were children and adolescents ranging in age from about 6 to 17 years. Recombination connected TRBV20-1 to TRBJ2-3; the D gene lacks a confident call. Sequences were obtained from blood. This clonotype originated in a girl aged 10 to 17 with multiple sclerosis. The CDR3 protein is CSVKVAPRTDTQYF. DNA sequence: TGCAGTGTGAAAGTGGCCCCCCGCACAGATACGCAGTATTTT.